This is a list of T cell receptor beta chains from one sample in a study of blood T cell repertoires in COVID-19. Generated by immunoSEQ multiplex PCR, the TCRdb table keeps only in-frame clones and is missing some. Of 130,000 or so clones in the sample, under 85% were seen once. Material for sequencing was peripheral blood. These receptors all stem from a woman aged 60-75 years with acute or convalescent COVID-19. Both conserved end residues are part of each CDR3. Fields, in order: D gene, clone size, V gene, J gene, CDR3 DNA, CDR3 protein. A D gene is named only where the DNA matches it firmly. The size field is filled for only some rows; it gives once, few, many or a size class.

.,.,TRBV7-2,TRBJ1-2,TGTGCCAGCAGCCGTATATCCGGGGGCTATGGCTACACCTTC,CASSRISGGYGYTF
.,once,TRBV7-9,TRBJ1-6,TGTGCCAGCAGCTTAGATCAGGGATCACCCCTCCACTTT,CASSLDQGSPLHF
.,.,TRBV3-1/TRBV3-2,TRBJ1-2,TGTGCCAGCAGCCTTGGGCCGTGGGAGTATGGCTACACCTTC,CASSLGPWEYGYTF
.,.,TRBV5-1,TRBJ1-3,TGCGCCAGCAGCCGTCCCGGGGGAGGAGACACCATATATTTT,CASSRPGGGDTIYF
.,.,TRBV10-3,TRBJ1-2,TGTGCCATCAGTGATACGGACAGCTCTTATGGCTACACCTTC,CAISDTDSSYGYTF
.,.,TRBV2,TRBJ2-5,TGTGCCAGCAGAGTCCCCGGACAGCGGAGCGCCGAGTGGCAGTACTTC,CASRVPGQRSAEWQYF
.,.,TRBV7-3,TRBJ1-1,TGTGCCAGCAGCCGCGTCGGGGGGAAGATGAACACTGAAGCTTTCTTT,CASSRVGGKMNTEAFF
.,.,TRBV28,TRBJ2-1,TGTGCCAGCAGTTTACGACAGGCCTACAATGAGCAGTTCTTC,CASSLRQAYNEQFF
.,.,TRBV6-5,TRBJ1-2,TGTGCCAGCAGTCATGGAGGTGTAGCCTATGGCTACACCTTC,CASSHGGVAYGYTF
.,.,TRBV18,TRBJ1-2,TGTGCCAGCTCTTTGACAGACTATGGCTACACCTTC,CASSLTDYGYTF
.,.,TRBV9,TRBJ1-3,TGTGCCAGCAGCGTAGGGGGCAGGCTTGCTGGAAACACCATATATTTT,CASSVGGRLAGNTIYF
.,.,TRBV6-5,TRBJ2-7,TGTGCCAGCACTCGCAGTAGCACCTCCTACGAGCAGTACTTC,CASTRSSTSYEQYF
.,.,TRBV7-9,TRBJ1-1,TGTGCCAGCAGCTACCCCTATGAGGGCGCGAACACTGAAGCTTTCTTT,CASSYPYEGANTEAFF
TRBD1,.,TRBV3-1/TRBV3-2,TRBJ1-5,TGTGCCAGCAGCCAGGGGATGACAGGGGTGCAGCCCCAGCATTTT,CASSQGMTGVQPQHF
.,.,TRBV5-4,TRBJ2-7,TGTGCCAGCAGCCTGCAGGGATTGAAGTCCTACGAGCAGTACTTC,CASSLQGLKSYEQYF
.,.,TRBV18,TRBJ2-2,TGTGCCAGCTCACAGGGGCATAACACCGGGGAGCTGTTTTTT,CASSQGHNTGELFF
.,.,TRBV7-3,TRBJ2-6,TGTGCCAGCAGCTCGGGCTCTGGGGCCAACGTCCTGACTTTC,CASSSGSGANVLTF
TRBD1,.,TRBV3-1/TRBV3-2,TRBJ1-1,TGTGCCAGCAGCCAAGGAGGGACAGGTATGAACACTGAAGCTTTCTTT,CASSQGGTGMNTEAFF
TRBD1,few,TRBV27,TRBJ1-5,TGTGCCAGCAGCCCCTGGGGACAGGGATATCAGCCCCAGCATTTT,CASSPWGQGYQPQHF
.,.,TRBV9,TRBJ1-2,TGTGCCAGCAGCCCCCGAGGGCGAGCTAACTATGGCTACACCTTC,CASSPRGRANYGYTF
TRBD2,once,TRBV7-2,TRBJ2-3,TGTGCCAGCAGCTTATGGGGCGGGGGGGCGACAGATACGCAGTATTTT,CASSLWGGGATDTQYF
.,.,TRBV19,TRBJ1-4,TGTGCCAGTAGTAAACAGGGATTTATCAATGAAAAACTGTTTTTT,CASSKQGFINEKLFF
.,.,TRBV27,TRBJ2-1,TGTGCCAGCAGTGCCAGGGGAGACAATGAGCAGTTCTTC,CASSARGDNEQFF
TRBD1,once,TRBV5-1,TRBJ1-5,TGCGCCAGCAGCTTGGGAGGACAGGGCAATCAGCCCCAGCATTTT,CASSLGGQGNQPQHF
.,.,TRBV12-5,TRBJ1-2,TGTGCTAGTGCAAGGGGCACCGACTATGGCTACACCTTC,CASARGTDYGYTF
.,.,TRBV18,TRBJ1-1,TGTGCCAGCTCACCAAGCATAAAAAACACTGAAGCTTTCTTT,CASSPSIKNTEAFF
TRBD2,.,TRBV5-6,TRBJ2-3,TGTGCCAGCAGCCTACTAGCGGGGGGGGAACCAAGCACAGATACGCAGTATTTT,CASSLLAGGEPSTDTQYF
TRBD2,.,TRBV5-1,TRBJ2-7,TGCGCCAGCAGCTTCGGGGGGTTAGACGAGCAGTACTTC,CASSFGGLDEQYF
.,.,TRBV7-2,TRBJ1-1,TGTGCCAGCAGCTACGGACACGGTGAAGCTTTCTTT,CASSYGHGEAFF